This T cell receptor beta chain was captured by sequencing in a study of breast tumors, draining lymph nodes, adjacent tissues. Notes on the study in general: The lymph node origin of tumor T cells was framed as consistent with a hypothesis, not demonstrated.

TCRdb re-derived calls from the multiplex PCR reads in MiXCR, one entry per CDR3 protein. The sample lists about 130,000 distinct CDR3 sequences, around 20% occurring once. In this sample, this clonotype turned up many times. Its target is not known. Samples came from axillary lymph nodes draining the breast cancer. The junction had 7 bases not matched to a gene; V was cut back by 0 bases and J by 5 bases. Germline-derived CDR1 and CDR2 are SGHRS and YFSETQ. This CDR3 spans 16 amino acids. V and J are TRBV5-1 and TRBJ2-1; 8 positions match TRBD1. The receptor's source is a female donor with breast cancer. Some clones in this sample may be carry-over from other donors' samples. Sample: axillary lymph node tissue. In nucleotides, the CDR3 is TGCGCCAGCAGCTTGGTGCAGGGGGCGATGGACAATGAGCAGTTCTTC. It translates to CASSLVQGAMDNEQFF. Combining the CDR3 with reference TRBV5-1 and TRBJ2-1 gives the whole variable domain KAGVTQTPRYLIKTRGQQVTLSCSPISGHRSVSWYQQTPGQGLQFLFEYFSETQRNKGNFPGRFSGRQFSNSRSEMNVSTLELGDSALYLCASSLVQGAMDNEQFFGPGTRLTVL.